A selection of T cell receptor beta chains follows, all from one sample in a study of T cell responses to AZD1222 COVID-19 vaccine. TCRdb's table, derived via immunoSEQ multiplex PCR, lists solely in-frame clones and lacks some. The sample carries more than 85,000 clones, roughly 90% recorded once. This specimen was peripheral blood, taken on day 0 of AZD1222 vaccination. Every receptor here comes from an adult in good health. The CDR3 runs from the conserved cysteine through the conserved F or W. The D gene is left open where the match is weak. Only part of the rows carry a size: once, few, many, or a class if the clone is expanded.

size	J	V	D	DNA	CDR3
.	TRBJ1-6	TRBV29-1	TRBD1	TGCAGCGCAGCCGGGACAGCAAATTCACCCCTCCACTTT	CSAAGTANSPLHF
.	TRBJ2-1	TRBV6-6	.	TGTGCCAGCAGGGCGATAGCGACCGGAGGCCCGTTCTTC	CASRAIATGGPFF
.	TRBJ1-3	TRBV18	.	TGTGCCAGCTCACCCGGGACGGCTGGAAACACCATATATTTT	CASSPGTAGNTIYF
.	TRBJ1-2	TRBV2	.	TGTGCCAGCAGTCCCCTAGCGGGAACAGAGAACTATGGCTACACCTTC	CASSPLAGTENYGYTF
.	TRBJ1-6	TRBV19	.	TGTGCCAGTAGTATCGGAAATTCACCCCTCCACTTT	CASSIGNSPLHF
.	TRBJ1-6	TRBV27	.	TGTGCCAGCAGTTCCGGAGGGGGTCTGGGTAATTCACCCCTCCACTTT	CASSSGGGLGNSPLHF
.	TRBJ1-5	TRBV27	TRBD1	TGTGCCAGCAGTTTACCAGGGGGCGATCAGCCCCAGCATTTT	CASSLPGGDQPQHF
.	TRBJ2-7	TRBV19	.	TGTGCCAGTAGTCCCGGGACCTATTCCTACGAGCAGTACTTC	CASSPGTYSYEQYF
.	TRBJ1-2	TRBV12-5	.	TGTGCTAGTGGTGGGCCTGTCTATGGCTACACCTTC	CASGGPVYGYTF
.	TRBJ1-1	TRBV28	TRBD1	TGTGCCAGCAGTTTTCGGGACAGAGCGTTATTT	CASSFRDRALF
.	TRBJ1-6	TRBV5-6	.	TGTGCCAGCCAAGTCCGGACAGCTAATTCACCCCTCCACTTT	CASQVRTANSPLHF
.	TRBJ1-1	TRBV4-1	.	TGCGCCAGCAGCTTCGGCAACACTGAAGCTTTCTTT	CASSFGNTEAFF
.	TRBJ1-1	TRBV29-1	.	TGCAGCGTTGAAGGGCGGTCGATGGAAGCTTTCTTT	CSVEGRSMEAFF
.	TRBJ2-7	TRBV7-9	.	TGTGCCAGCAGCTTCGCGGGCTACGAGCAGTACTTC	CASSFAGYEQYF
.	TRBJ1-3	TRBV4-1	.	TGCGCCAGCAGCCAAAGTAGGCAGGCTGGAAACACCATATATTTT	CASSQSRQAGNTIYF
.	TRBJ1-5	TRBV7-9	.	TGTGCCAGCAGCTTAGCCGGGACCGAGAATCAGCCCCAGCATTTT	CASSLAGTENQPQHF
once	TRBJ2-3	TRBV7-9	.	TGTGCCAGCAGCTACCCTCTCGGAGGGGTTCTGGCAGATACGCAGTATTTT	CASSYPLGGVLADTQYF
.	TRBJ2-7	TRBV2	.	TGTGCCAGCAGACCCTATACAGGGTACGAGCAGTACTTC	CASRPYTGYEQYF
.	TRBJ1-2	TRBV2	.	TGTGCCAGCAGTGAAATATCGGGACCGACGGTTTATGGCTACACCTTC	CASSEISGPTVYGYTF
.	TRBJ2-3	TRBV5-6	.	TGTGCCAGCAGCTTCCGGGATACGCAGTATTTT	CASSFRDTQYF
.	TRBJ1-6	TRBV7-4	.	TGTGCCAGCAGCTTACTTCTTAGAAAGGGCCCTAGCTCCTATAATTCACCCCTCCACTTT	CASSLLLRKGPSSYNSPLHF
.	TRBJ1-1	TRBV2	TRBD1	TGTGCCAGCAGTACACGACAGGGGAGGAACACTGAAGCTTTCTTT	CASSTRQGRNTEAFF
.	TRBJ2-1	TRBV27	.	TGTGCCATCGCCTCCGCCTGGGGCAATGAGCAGTTCTTC	CAIASAWGNEQFF
.	TRBJ2-7	TRBV5-1	.	TGCGCCAGCAGCTTGTCCGGGCAGGGGACCATGGAGCAGTACTTC	CASSLSGQGTMEQYF
.	TRBJ2-1	TRBV19	.	TGTGCCAGTAGTAATCCGGGACGTCTATACAATGAGCAGTTCTTC	CASSNPGRLYNEQFF
.	TRBJ1-1	TRBV5-6	.	TGTGCCAGCAGCCCCTTGAACACTGAAGCTTTCTTT	CASSPLNTEAFF
once	TRBJ2-7	TRBV5-1	TRBD2	TGCGCCAGCAGCTTGGGGGAGGGTAGCGGGAGGCGAAGCTCCTACGAGCAGTACTTC	CASSLGEGSGRRSSYEQYF
once	TRBJ1-5	TRBV15	TRBD1	TGTGCCACCAGCAGACCAGGGGGGGGCCCTTATAGCAATCAGCCCCAGCATTTT	CATSRPGGGPYSNQPQHF
.	TRBJ2-1	TRBV19	TRBD2	TGTGCCAGTAGTATTCGGAGTCTAGCGGGCCGCAATGAGCAGTTCTTC	CASSIRSLAGRNEQFF
.	TRBJ1-1	TRBV19	.	TGTGCCAGTAGTATAGATCGGGACACTGAAGCTTTCTTT	CASSIDRDTEAFF
.	TRBJ2-1	TRBV5-8	.	TGTGCCAGCATCTCCGTTAGGGTTTTCAACAATGAGCAGTTCTTC	CASISVRVFNNEQFF
.	TRBJ2-3	TRBV19	TRBD2	TGTGCCAGTAGTCCCGGGTCTAGCGGGAGAACAGATACGCAGTATTTT	CASSPGSSGRTDTQYF
few	TRBJ1-3	TRBV4-1	.	TGCGCCAGCAGCCGCCCAAACGGGGGGCTTGGAAACACCATATATTTT	CASSRPNGGLGNTIYF
.	TRBJ1-2	TRBV23-1	TRBD1	TGCGCCAGCAGGATTCCCGGGACAGGTCCGTCCGATGGCTACACCTTC	CASRIPGTGPSDGYTF
.	TRBJ1-2	TRBV9	.	TGTGCCAGCAGCGTAGGAACAGATAACTATGGCTACACCTTC	CASSVGTDNYGYTF
.	TRBJ1-2	TRBV2	.	TGTGCCAGCAGGGTTAGAAACGGAGCTAACTATGGCTACACCTTC	CASRVRNGANYGYTF
.	TRBJ2-1	TRBV30	TRBD1	TGTGCACTTGGACAGGGGTCGAGCTCCTACAATGAGCAGTTCTTC	CALGQGSSSYNEQFF
.	TRBJ1-1	TRBV7-9	.	TGTGCCAGCAGCTTAGCCCGGATTGCCATGAACACTGAAGCTTTCTTT	CASSLARIAMNTEAFF
.	TRBJ2-3	TRBV6-1	TRBD1	TGTGCCAGCAGTGAGACACAGGGGGCCCATACGCAGTATTTT	CASSETQGAHTQYF
once	TRBJ1-1	TRBV4-1	.	TGCGCCAGCAGCCAACCAATAATCAAGGACACTGAAGCTTTCTTT	CASSQPIIKDTEAFF
.	TRBJ2-1	TRBV6-6	TRBD2	TGTGCCAGCAGTCCAATGACTAGCGGGGGAAATCCGGGTGAGCAGTTCTTC	CASSPMTSGGNPGEQFF
once	TRBJ2-7	TRBV7-8	.	TGTGCCAGCAGCCCCCCCCGGAGCTCGTCCTACGAGCAGTACTTC	CASSPPRSSSYEQYF
.	TRBJ1-1	TRBV3-1/TRBV3-2	.	TGTGCCAGCAGCCAGGGAGGGGTGAACACTGAAGCTTTCTTT	CASSQGGVNTEAFF
.	TRBJ1-6	TRBV29-1	TRBD1	TGCAGCGTTGGAGATGACAGGGCAGGAGATTCACCCCTCCACTTT	CSVGDDRAGDSPLHF
.	TRBJ2-1	TRBV27	.	TGTGCCAGCAGTTCGGCCTACTCCTACAATGAGCAGTTCTTC	CASSSAYSYNEQFF
.	TRBJ2-5	TRBV14	.	TGTGCCAGCAGCCAAGTATCCCCCCGCGAGACCCAGTACTTC	CASSQVSPRETQYF
.	TRBJ2-1	TRBV27	.	TGTGCCAGCAGTTTATGGTTCGAACAGGCGATAAATGAGCAGTTCTTC	CASSLWFEQAINEQFF
.	TRBJ1-2	TRBV29-1	.	TGCAGCGTTCCCAACAACTTAAACTATGGCTACACCTTC	CSVPNNLNYGYTF
.	TRBJ2-7	TRBV27	.	TGTGCCAGCAGTTTATCGCTACTGTCCTACGAGCAGTACTTC	CASSLSLLSYEQYF
once	TRBJ1-2	TRBV30	.	TGTGCCTGGAGTGTTGTTACGGGGGGCTCCTATGGCTACACCTTC	CAWSVVTGGSYGYTF
.	TRBJ2-6	TRBV7-7	TRBD1	TGTGCCAGCAGCCGGGACAGCACTGGGGCCAACGTCCTGACTTTC	CASSRDSTGANVLTF
.	TRBJ1-6	TRBV13	.	TGTGCCAGCAGTCCCAAGGGGGGCGTCGATAATTCACCCCTCCACTTT	CASSPKGGVDNSPLHF
.	TRBJ1-2	TRBV13	TRBD1	TGTGCCAGCAGCGGACAGGGCTCCTATGGCTACACCTTC	CASSGQGSYGYTF
once	TRBJ1-2	TRBV2	.	TGTGCCAGCAGTGAATCGGGACGGATCGCCTATGGCTACACCTTC	CASSESGRIAYGYTF
.	TRBJ2-1	TRBV2	TRBD2	TGTGCCAGCAGTGCCACTAGCGGGGGCCACAATGAGCAGTTCTTC	CASSATSGGHNEQFF
.	TRBJ1-2	TRBV3-1/TRBV3-2	TRBD1	TGTGCCAGCAGCCAACTACAGGGGTCCCTCTATGGCTACACCTTC	CASSQLQGSLYGYTF
.	TRBJ2-7	TRBV14	.	TGTGCCAGCAGCCCGAGGGGTGGACTCCTCTACGAGCAGTACTTC	CASSPRGGLLYEQYF